These 26 T cell receptor beta chains were all obtained from the same sample, sequenced in a study of shared clonotypes between healthy human individuals. Clones were read by immunoSEQ multiplex PCR, and TCRdb kept only the in-frame ones, dropping some. This sample has roughly 500,000 clones, with around 73% found just once. Source material: PBMCs. All receptors derive from a woman aged 40 to 50 in good health. Some clones in this sample may be carry-over from other donors' samples.

As DNA, the CDR3 is TGTGCCAGCAGACCCGGGACAGGGGTCGAGCAGTTCTTC. Residues: CASRPGTGVEQFF. The rearrangement links TRBV7-9 to TRBJ2-1, with 10 bases aligning to TRBD1. The CDR3 runs 13 residues. With V trimmed by 6 bases and J by 10 bases, 6 bases remained unmatched. Germline lookup yields CDR1 SEHNR and CDR2 FQNEAQ (reference sequence).

The chain has TRBV30 and TRBJ1-6; no firm D call. CDR1 is GTSNPN, CDR2 SVGIG, per germline (reference sequence). The CDR3 has 15 amino acids. Trimming shortened V by 4 bases and J by 2 bases, and 12 bases separated the two germline ends. CDR3 in DNA: TGTGCCTGGACCGAGGACCGAACCTATAATTCACCCCTCCACTTT. Translated, it gives CAWTEDRTYNSPLHF.

Ten or more counts support this clone. Other DNA variants within this sample encode the same CDR3. The chain combines TRBV5-4 with TRBJ1-3; tentatively, D is TRBD1 (6 bases). CDR1 is SGHNT, CDR2 YYREEE, per germline (reference sequence). The CDR3 runs to 14 residues. V lost 3 bases to trimming and J lost 1 base, with 8 bases between them. The CDR3 sequence is CASSSRGSGNTIYF. DNA for the CDR3: TGTGCCAGCAGCTCGAGGGGGTCTGGAAACACCATATATTTT. The variable domain in full, completed from reference TRBV5-4 and TRBJ1-3, reads ETGVTQSPTHLIKTRGQQVTLRCSSQSGHNTVSWYQQALGQGPQFIFQYYREEENGRGNFPPRFSGLQFPNYSSELNVNALELDDSALYLCASSSRGSGNTIYFGEGSWLTVV.

This clone was found once. The chain joins TRBV15 to TRBJ2-7; TRBD2 agrees at 7 bases. There are 16 residues in the CDR3. Looked up from germline, CDR1 is LNHNV and CDR2 is YYDKDF (reference sequence). After removal of 2 bases from V and 2 bases from J, the junction contained 9 bases not matched to a gene. The DNA for the CDR3 is TGTGCCACCAGCAGATTGACCGGGACTATCACCTACGAGCAGTACTTC. It encodes CATSRLTGTITYEQYF. Combining the CDR3 with reference TRBV15 and TRBJ2-7 gives the whole variable domain DAMVIQNPRYQVTQFGKPVTLSCSQTLNHNVMYWYQQKSSQAPKLLFHYYDKDFNNEADTPDNFQSRRPNTSFCFLDIRSPGLGDTAMYLCATSRLTGTITYEQYFGPGTRLTVT.

Only one count was recorded for this clone. The chain couples TRBV9 to TRBJ2-7, with 8 bases matching TRBD1. Germline V gene sequence: CDR1 SGDLS, CDR2 YYNGEE. The CDR3 is made up of 15 amino acids. The trim removed 3 bases at V and 10 bases at J, leaving 15 bases unmatched. CDR3 loop: CASSALIGQGEQQYF. CDR3 in DNA: TGTGCCAGCAGCGCTTTAATCGGACAGGGAGAACAACAGTACTTC.

This sequence joins TRBV5-1 and TRBJ2-5; 7 bases map to TRBD2. CDR3 length equals 14 residues. CDR1 SGHRS and CDR2 YFSETQ come from the germline V gene. V lost 3 bases, J lost 1 base, and 3 bases stayed unmatched. Here the CDR3 reads CASSWGTTQETQYF. The DNA for the CDR3 is TGCGCCAGCAGCTGGGGGACTACCCAAGAGACCCAGTACTTC.

The CDR3 spells CASSLPSTGGYTF. The CDR3 bases are TGTGCCAGCAGTTTACCCTCGACGGGTGGCTACACCTTC. The chain couples TRBV28 to TRBJ1-2; D is unresolved. Per the germline V gene, CDR1 is MDHEN and CDR2 is SYDVKM. V lost 2 bases, J lost 7 bases, and 11 bases lay in between. This CDR3 contains 13 residues.

This clone has more than one count but fewer than ten. The chain recombines TRBV7-9 with TRBJ2-1; D might be TRBD2 (7 bases). Germline CDR1 reads SEHNR; CDR2 reads FQNEAQ (reference sequence). Trimming took 8 bases from V and 10 from J, leaving 15 bases between them. The CDR3 contains 12 residues. The CDR3 loop reads CASRSSGGEQFF. In nucleotides, the CDR3 is TGTGCCAGCCGTTCTTCGGGGGGCGAGCAGTTCTTC.

The genes are TRBV11-3 and TRBJ2-1; maybe TRBD2 (6 bases). Trimming stripped 5 bases from V and 0 bases from J, with 23 bases between. Germline V gene sequence: CDR1 SGHNT, CDR2 YENEEA. This CDR3 spans 19 amino acids. DNA of the CDR3: TGTGCCAGCAGCCCGACACCCTGGCGGGACGGGGGCTCCTACAATGAGCAGTTCTTC. Protein product: CASSPTPWRDGGSYNEQFF. Combining the CDR3 with reference TRBV11-3 and TRBJ2-1 gives the whole variable domain EAGVVQSPRYKIIEKKQPVAFWCNPISGHNTLYWYLQNLGQGPELLIRYENEEAVDDSQLPKDRFSAERLKGVDSTLKIQPAELGDSAVYLCASSPTPWRDGGSYNEQFFGPGTRLTVL.

The CDR3 nucleotides are TGTGCCAGCAGTTTAGAGGACAGTCGGTTAGAACTGTTTTTT. This gives the protein CASSLEDSRLELFF. The J gene is TRBJ1-4, the V gene TRBV28; perhaps TRBD1 as D (6 bases). V was cut by 2 bases and J by 12 bases, with 16 bases left in between. CDR3 length: 14 residues. CDR1 MDHEN and CDR2 SYDVKM come from the germline V gene.

The chain carries TRBV5-4 and TRBJ2-5; D not resolved. The germline CDR1 and CDR2 sequences are SGHNT and YYREEE (reference sequence). The CDR3 length is 14 residues. V lost 2 bases and J lost 5, with 13 bases in between. The CDR3 sequence is CASSFEVGGETQYF. CDR3 nucleotide sequence: TGTGCCAGCAGCTTTGAAGTTGGTGGGGAGACCCAGTACTTC.

The rearrangement links TRBV30 to TRBJ2-3; 7 bases are shared with TRBD1. The CDR3 has 14 residues. Germline V gene data show CDR1 as GTSNPN and CDR2 as SVGIG (reference sequence). V was clipped by 2 bases and J by 2 bases; unmatched bases: 4. The CDR3 spells CAWSTDRFTDTQYF. CDR3 DNA: TGTGCCTGGAGTACGGACAGGTTCACAGATACGCAGTATTTT.

V gene TRBV11-2 combines with J gene TRBJ2-7, with a possible D match to TRBD1 (6 bases). The CDR3 has 13 amino acids. Germline CDR1 and CDR2: SGHAT and FQNNGV. V lost 5 bases, J lost 2 bases, and 10 bases lay in between. Here the CDR3 DNA reads TGTGCCAGCAGCCCGACAGGACCCTACGAGCAGTACTTC. Translating it yields CASSPTGPYEQYF.

The chain uses TRBV7-8 and TRBJ1-4; D remains unclear. The CDR3 contains 18 residues. Germline loops: CDR1 SGHVS, CDR2 FQNEAQ. Between the trimmed V and J ends, which lost 1 base and 3 bases, there was a span of 18 bases. CDR3: CASSLVSDWRGANEKLFF. CDR3 sequence (DNA): TGTGCCAGCAGCTTAGTATCGGACTGGCGTGGGGCTAATGAAAAACTGTTTTTT. Full variable domain (missing parts from reference TRBV7-8 and TRBJ1-4): GAGVSQSPRYKVAKRGQDVALRCDPISGHVSLFWYQQALGQGPEFLTYFQNEAQLDKSGLPSDRFFAERPEGSVSTLKIQRTQQEDSAVYLCASSLVSDWRGANEKLFFGSGTQLSVL.

V and J are TRBV30 and TRBJ2-1; 8 bases match TRBD2. The CDR3 consists of 14 residues. J lost 6 bases, V lost 2 bases, and 6 bases had no gene match. Germline V gene sequence: CDR1 GTSNPN, CDR2 SVGIG (reference sequence). In DNA form, the CDR3 reads TGTGCCTGGAGTTTGACTAGCGACTGCAATGAGCAGTTCTTC. Protein: CAWSLTSDCNEQFF.

This clone was counted a few times. The chain is built from TRBV2 and TRBJ1-3, with D unresolved. CDR3 size: 14 residues. Germline V CDR1 and CDR2: SNHLY, FYNNEI. The V end lost 5 bases, the J end lost 0 bases, and 8 bases lay between the germline ends. The DNA for the CDR3 is TGTGCCAGCAGTAAACCGAGCTCTGGAAACACCATATATTTT. This gives the protein CASSKPSSGNTIYF.

CDR3 residues: CASSLDTDTQYF. CDR3 bases: TGTGCCAGCAGCTTAGACACAGATACGCAGTATTTT. The chain has TRBV7-8 and TRBJ2-3, with D unresolved. The CDR3 is 12 amino acids. Trimming removed 1 base at V and 2 bases at J, with 1 base between. CDR1 and CDR2 (germline): SGHVS, FQNEAQ.

This chain connects TRBV10-3 to TRBJ1-5, with D perhaps TRBD1 (6 bases). The CDR3 spans 15 residues. Trimming left V 4 bases short and J 5 bases short, with 15 bases between. CDR1 is ENHRY, CDR2 SYGVKD, per germline. The CDR3 loop reads CAISARGKDDQPQHF. CDR3 nucleotides: TGTGCCATCAGTGCGAGGGGGAAGGATGATCAGCCCCAGCATTTT.

The chain recombines TRBV10-3 with TRBJ2-5, with TRBD1 identical over 9 bases. CDR1 ENHRY and CDR2 SYGVKD come from the germline V gene. V was clipped by 4 bases and J by 5 bases; unmatched bases: 5. CDR3 size: 14 residues. The CDR3 DNA follows: TGTGCCATCAGTGTGGGACAGGGAGGGGAGACCCAGTACTTC. This gives the protein CAISVGQGGETQYF.

The rearrangement uses TRBV5-4 and TRBJ1-5, with a possible D match to TRBD1 (5 bases). The V gene lost 4 bases and the J gene lost 5 bases, with 10 bases spanning the gap. From germline, CDR1 is SGHNT and CDR2 YYREEE (reference sequence). The CDR3 extends over 13 amino acids. The CDR3 nucleotides are TGTGCCAGCAGCCTGCAGGGAGATCAGCCCCAGCATTTT. Protein: CASSLQGDQPQHF.

CDR3 protein: CASRPPQGHNSPLHF. The CDR3 nucleotides read TGTGCCAGCAGACCCCCACAGGGCCATAATTCACCCCTCCACTTT. The J gene is TRBJ1-6, the V gene TRBV6-5, with D possibly TRBD1 on 6 matching bases. Germline V lookup: CDR1 MNHEY, CDR2 SVGAGI. The germline V and J ends were trimmed by 6 bases and 5 bases, with 14 bases remaining between them. The CDR3 length is 15 residues.

The V gene is TRBV27, the J gene TRBJ1-1; 11 nucleotides align to TRBD1. The germline V gene has CDR1 MNHEY and CDR2 SMNVEV (reference sequence). The CDR3 totals 14 residues. The junction had 4 bases not matched to a gene; V was cut back by 6 bases and J by 4 bases. The CDR3 here is CASRAGQGATEAFF. DNA for the CDR3: TGTGCCAGCAGAGCCGGACAGGGGGCCACTGAAGCTTTCTTT.

The CDR3 is CASSIRGAEAFF. DNA for the CDR3: TGTGCCAGCAGTATACGGGGCGCTGAAGCTTTCTTT. This chain uses TRBV2 with TRBJ1-1; D is perhaps TRBD1 (5 bases). Trimming removed 5 bases at V and 6 bases at J, with 10 bases between. The CDR3 has 12 amino acids. CDR1 SNHLY and CDR2 FYNNEI come from the germline V gene.

The V and J genes are TRBV27 and TRBJ1-1; D gene uncertain. Germline CDR1 is MNHEY and CDR2 is SMNVEV (reference sequence). This CDR3 region has 14 residues. V dropped 3 bases and J dropped 6 bases, with 14 bases sitting between them. The CDR3 protein is CASSFDRFAAEAFF. The CDR3 bases are TGTGCCAGCAGTTTCGACCGGTTCGCCGCTGAAGCTTTCTTT.

As to this clone: Other DNA sequences within the sample encode an identical CDR3. The CDR3 DNA follows: TGTGCCAGCAGTTACTCCGGGGGTCTGGAGACCCAGTACTTC. It codes for CASSYSGGLETQYF. The rearrangement links TRBV6-5 to TRBJ2-5; perhaps TRBD2 as D (6 bases). The CDR3 runs 14 residues. Germline V lookup: CDR1 MNHEY, CDR2 SVGAGI. V was shortened by 0 bases and J by 5 bases, with 10 bases between the two germline ends.

This rearrangement joins TRBV10-3 to TRBJ1-3; D is possibly TRBD1 (6 bases). V was pared by 4 bases and J by 5 bases, with 21 bases between. Looked up from germline, CDR1 is ENHRY and CDR2 is SYGVKD. The CDR3 length is 17 residues. Here the CDR3 DNA reads TGTGCCATCAGTGGGGTCCCAGGGGAAACCAGTCGAAACACCATATATTTT. This translates into CAISGVPGETSRNTIYF.